The 20 T cell receptor beta chains given below trace back to one sample, sequenced in a study of human T cells and chemical hapten exposure. Library construction involved attaching unique molecular identifiers to individual cDNA molecules, which allowed quantitative, reproducible TCR counting. Each CDR3 protein gets one entry after TCRdb re-called the reads with MiXCR. The sample lists around 120,000 distinct CDR3 sequences, over 6.5% occurring once. The authors extracted total RNA from unfractionated whole blood. The sequencing input was whole blood. The receptor set was obtained from a human donor in good health. Some clones in this sample may be carry-over from other donors' samples.

This clonotype was detected ten times or more. This chain connects TRBV4-1 to TRBJ1-1; the match to TRBD1 covers 10 bases. After removal of 4 bases from V and 4 bases from J, the junction contained 12 bases not matched to a gene. Germline loops: CDR1 MGHRA, CDR2 YSYEKL. CDR3 length: 17 residues. The CDR3 DNA follows: TGCGCCAGCAGCCCGGACCGGGACAGGGGACGCGGCACTGAAGCTTTCTTT. This translates into CASSPDRDRGRGTEAFF.

This clonotype was recorded a few times. The gene calls are TRBV12-5 and TRBJ2-3; TRBD2 matches 11 bases. The CDR3 consists of 17 residues. In germline, CDR1 is LGHNT, CDR2 FRNRAP. The J segment lost 5 bases and the V segment lost 4 bases, leaving 11 bases of the junction unmatched. This CDR3 is CASGYPPLAGAVDTQYF. For the CDR3, the DNA is TGTGCTAGTGGTTACCCCCCACTAGCGGGAGCGGTAGATACGCAGTATTTT.

This clonotype showed up many times. The CDR3 is CASSETGGAEAFF. The CDR3 region has the DNA TGTGCCAGCAGCGAGACAGGGGGGGCTGAAGCTTTCTTT. The chain recombines TRBV9 with TRBJ1-1; TRBD1 matches at 9 bases. This CDR3 is built from 13 residues. CDR1 and CDR2 (germline): SGDLS, YYNGEE. The V and J ends lost 3 bases and 6 bases, in that order; junction bases with no gene match: 3. Using reference TRBV9 and TRBJ1-1 for the parts outside the CDR3, the full variable domain is DSGVTQTPKHLITATGQRVTLRCSPRSGDLSVYWYQQSLDQGLQFLIQYYNGEERAKGNILERFSAQQFPDLHSELNLSSLELGDSALYFCASSETGGAEAFFGQGTRLTVV.

The rearrangement joins TRBV5-1 to TRBJ1-6; TRBD1 might be the D (5 bases). The CDR3 spans 13 residues. Looked up from germline, CDR1 is SGHRS and CDR2 is YFSETQ. V lost 4 bases and J lost 7, with 9 bases in between. As DNA, the CDR3 is TGCGCCAGCAGCGGAAGGGACAATTCACCCCTCCACTTT. This codes for CASSGRDNSPLHF.

There are many counts of this clonotype. This chain links TRBV12-3 or TRBV12-4 with TRBJ2-1; 7 nucleotides agree with TRBD2. The CDR3 is 13 residues long. With 5 bases clipped from V and 7 bases from J, the junction kept 5 bases outside the gene matches. CDR3 in DNA: TGTGCCAGCAGTCGGACTAGAGCGAATGAGCAGTTCTTC. Encoded protein: CASSRTRANEQFF.

This clonotype was counted ten times or more. The chain has TRBV3-1 and TRBJ1-5; D is undetermined. Deletions cut 2 bases from V and 5 bases from J, with 7 bases between. There are 13 residues in the CDR3. Germline V CDR1 and CDR2: LGHDT, YNNKEL (reference sequence). CDR3 region: CASSQKEDQPQHF. The DNA for the CDR3 is TGTGCCAGCAGCCAAAAGGAAGATCAGCCCCAGCATTTT.

This clonotype was observed many times. This chain joins TRBV7-6 and TRBJ1-1; no definite D call. The CDR3 extends over 15 amino acids. Looked up from germline, CDR1 is SGHVS and CDR2 is FNYEAQ. Between the trimmed V and J ends, which lost 6 bases and 3 bases, there was a span of 17 bases. CDR3 region: CASSRLLGFDTEAFF. For the CDR3, the DNA is TGTGCCAGCAGTCGACTACTGGGCTTTGACACTGAAGCTTTCTTT.

This clonotype was counted between two and nine times. The chain carries TRBV7-9 and TRBJ1-4, with TRBD1 matching over 11 bases. The CDR3 covers 17 residues. The trim removed 2 bases at V and 8 bases at J, leaving 10 bases unmatched. Germline CDR1 is SEHNR and CDR2 is FQNEAQ (reference sequence). The CDR3 DNA reads TGTGCCAGCAGCTTAAGGACAGGGGGCTCGGATGGCGAAAAACTGTTTTTT. Its protein product is CASSLRTGGSDGEKLFF.

This clonotype was seen at least ten times. This chain links TRBV4-2 with TRBJ1-6; D possibly corresponds to TRBD1 (6 bases). Trimming cost V 6 bases and J 2 bases, with 8 bases left between them. The germline CDR1 and CDR2 sequences are LGHNA and YNFKEQ. The CDR3 totals 14 residues. The CDR3 sequence is CASRDSAYNSPLHF. The CDR3 DNA sequence: TGTGCCAGCAGGGACAGCGCCTATAATTCACCCCTCCACTTT.

This clonotype was detected a few times. The chain links TRBV11-2 to TRBJ2-3, with 12 nucleotides matching TRBD2. Germline assignment: CDR1 SGHAT and CDR2 FQNNGV. Trimming at V came to 5 bases and at J to 2 bases, leaving 5 bases not matched to a gene. The CDR3 has 16 amino acids. The chain's CDR3 is CASSATSGGDTDTQYF. The CDR3 DNA is TGTGCCAGCAGCGCGACTAGCGGGGGAGACACAGATACGCAGTATTTT.

The rearrangement uses TRBV5-4 and TRBJ2-1, with 7 bases aligning to TRBD2. CDR3 length: 16 residues. Trimming at V came to 0 bases and at J to 4 bases, leaving 7 bases not matched to a gene. CDR1 SGHNT and CDR2 YYREEE come from the germline V gene (reference sequence). CDR3 protein: CASSLAGEGVYNEQFF. The CDR3 DNA follows: TGTGCCAGCAGCTTGGCTGGGGAGGGAGTATACAATGAGCAGTTCTTC.

This clonotype was seen many times. The gene calls are TRBV5-5 and TRBJ1-6; D might be TRBD1 (5 bases). V was pared by 2 bases and J by 10 bases, with 16 bases between. This CDR3 contains 15 residues. The germline CDR1 and CDR2 sequences are SGHKS and YYEKEE (reference sequence). CDR3: CASSFRVQEVSPLHF. CDR3 bases: TGTGCCAGCAGCTTTAGGGTACAGGAGGTCTCACCCCTCCACTTT.

For this clonotype: A much more abundant neighbour one base away suggests this may be a read error. The chain is built from TRBV4-1 and TRBJ1-6; possibly TRBD1 for D (6 bases). The CDR3 length is 18 residues. In germline, CDR1 is MGHRA, CDR2 YSYEKL. The CDR3 DNA is TGCGCCAGCAGCCAAGTGGATATGGGGTTTTTAGGGGGTTCACCCCCCCACTTT. Protein sequence: CASSQVDMGFLGGSPPHF.

This clonotype was detected ten times or more. V is TRBV27 and J is TRBJ1-2, with D hard to call. The CDR3 contains 14 residues. With 6 bases removed from V and 2 bases from J, the gap between germline ends came to 13 bases. Per the germline V gene, CDR1 is MNHEY and CDR2 is SMNVEV (reference sequence). The CDR3 bases are TGTGCCAGCAGCTCCTCAGTCAAGAACTATGGCTACACCTTC. The encoded protein is CASSSSVKNYGYTF.

This clonotype was counted at least ten times. CDR3 DNA: TGTGCCAGCAGCCAAGAGGTCTGGAGGGGTGGGAAGAACACTGAAGCTTTCTTT. Its protein product is CASSQEVWRGGKNTEAFF. V is TRBV3-1 and J is TRBJ1-1, with D possibly being TRBD1 (5 bases). V was pared by 0 bases and J by 1 base, with 18 bases between. Germline lookup yields CDR1 LGHDT and CDR2 YNNKEL (reference sequence). The CDR3 has 18 amino acids.

At least ten counts were recorded for this clonotype. The genes are TRBV12-3 or TRBV12-4 and TRBJ2-2; 10 bases fit TRBD2. There are 16 residues in the CDR3. J was trimmed by 3 bases and V by 3 bases; bases with no gene match: 4. The DNA for the CDR3 is TGTGCCAGCAGTTTGGAACTAGCGGGGTACACCGGGGAGCTGTTTTTT. This codes for CASSLELAGYTGELFF.

V and J are TRBV13 and TRBJ2-2, with TRBD1 as a possible D gene (5 bases). The V gene lost 6 bases and the J gene lost 0 bases, with 8 bases spanning the gap. CDR3 length: 14 amino acids. The germline CDR1 and CDR2 sequences are PRHDT and FYEKMQ (reference sequence). For the CDR3, the DNA is TGTGCCAGCAGTAGGGGCGCGAACACCGGGGAGCTGTTTTTT. Its translation: CASSRGANTGELFF. The variable domain in full, with the rest retrieved from reference TRBV13 and TRBJ2-2, is AAGVIQSPRHLIKEKRETATLKCYPIPRHDTVYWYQQGPGQDPQFLISFYEKMQSDKGSIPDRFSAQQFSDYHSELNMSSLELGDSALYFCASSRGANTGELFFGEGSRLTVL.

This clonotype has ten or more counts. J is TRBJ1-1 and V is TRBV29-1; 10 nucleotides match TRBD1. In germline, CDR1 is SQVTM, CDR2 ANQGSEA. The CDR3 loop spans 13 amino acids. J lost 5 bases, V lost 7 bases, and 7 bases had no gene match. The DNA for the CDR3 is TGCAGCGCTGGACAGGGGGGGGCAACTGAAGCTTTCTTT. Translating gives CSAGQGGATEAFF.

This clonotype was counted between two and nine times. The V call is TRBV29-1, the J call TRBJ2-1, with 9 bases identical to TRBD2. The V segment lost 1 base and the J segment 7 bases; nucleotides outside the gene matches: 5. Germline V CDR1 and CDR2: SQVTM, ANQGSEA. The length of the CDR3 is 14 residues. The CDR3 DNA sequence: TGCAGCGTTGAAGGGTCGAGCGGGGGGAATGAGCAGTTCTTC. Protein: CSVEGSSGGNEQFF.

The V and J genes are TRBV5-1 and TRBJ2-1; perhaps TRBD1 as D (5 bases). The CDR3 loop spans 15 amino acids. The germline gives CDR1 SGHRS, CDR2 YFSETQ. V lost 0 bases and J 2 bases, leaving 9 bases between the germline ends. CDR3 protein: CASSLEGAAYNEQFF. The CDR3 DNA follows: TGCGCCAGCAGCTTGGAAGGGGCTGCCTACAATGAGCAGTTCTTC.